The T cell receptor (beta chain) under discussion was sequenced for a study of control samples from healthy donors and cancer patients (dated by TCRdb to the early 2020s). V and J lose 0 bases and 0 bases, and a span of 8 bases separates them. CDR1 and CDR2 were assigned from the germline V gene (reference sequence) as LGHDT and YNNKEL. The CDR3, cysteine through phenylalanine, is 15 amino acids long. Only CDR3 DNA remains: 45 bases, in frame from the first base. As regards this clone: The clone's antigen remains unknown. No much larger clone is present one base from it, and per-base qualities are unavailable.

Libraries were built with the immunoSEQ multiplex PCR assay. Sourced from immuneACCESS, this table was stored by TCRdb with only in-frame sequences that have V and J called. A share of the clones is absent; for the studies checked, an unresolved V gene accounts for under half, and the remainder has no known explanation. In this sample the table shows under 85,000 clones, under 95% of which occur a single time. The ten largest make up roughly 1.3% of the sample. Input material: PBMCs. The sequence joins TRBV3-1 (or the pseudogene TRBV3-2) to TRBJ1-1; TRBD1 is a possible D gene, resting on 5 matching bases. The source is a woman aged 40 to 55 with lung cancer. The CDR3 corresponds to CASSQDGDLNTEAFF. The base sequence is TGTGCCAGCAGCCAAGATGGGGACCTGAACACTGAAGCTTTCTTT.